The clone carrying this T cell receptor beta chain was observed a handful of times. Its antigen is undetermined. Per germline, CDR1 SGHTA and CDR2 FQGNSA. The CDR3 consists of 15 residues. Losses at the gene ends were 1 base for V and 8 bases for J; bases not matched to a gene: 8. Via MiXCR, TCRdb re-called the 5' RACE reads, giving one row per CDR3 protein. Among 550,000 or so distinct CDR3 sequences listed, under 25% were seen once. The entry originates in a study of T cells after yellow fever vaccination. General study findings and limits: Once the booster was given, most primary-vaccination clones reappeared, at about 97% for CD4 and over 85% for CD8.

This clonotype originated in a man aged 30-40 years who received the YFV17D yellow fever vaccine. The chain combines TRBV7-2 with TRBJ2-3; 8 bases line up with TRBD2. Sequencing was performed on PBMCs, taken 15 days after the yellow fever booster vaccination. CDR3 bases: TGTGCCAGCAGCTTAGAGGGTAGCGGGATAAGTACGCAGTATTTT. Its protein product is CASSLEGSGISTQYF.